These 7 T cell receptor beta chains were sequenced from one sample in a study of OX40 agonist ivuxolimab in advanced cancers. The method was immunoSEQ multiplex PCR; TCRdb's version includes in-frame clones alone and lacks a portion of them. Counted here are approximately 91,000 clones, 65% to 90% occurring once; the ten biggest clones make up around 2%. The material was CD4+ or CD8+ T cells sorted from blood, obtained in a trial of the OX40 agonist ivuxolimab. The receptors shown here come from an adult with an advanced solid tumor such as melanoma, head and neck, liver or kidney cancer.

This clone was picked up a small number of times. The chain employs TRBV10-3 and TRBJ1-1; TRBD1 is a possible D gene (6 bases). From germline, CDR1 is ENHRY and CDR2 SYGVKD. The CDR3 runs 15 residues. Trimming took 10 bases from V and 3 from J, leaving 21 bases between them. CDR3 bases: TGTGCCAGTTCGAACCGAGGGGGTTCGCACACTGAAGCTTTCTTT. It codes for CASSNRGGSHTEAFF.

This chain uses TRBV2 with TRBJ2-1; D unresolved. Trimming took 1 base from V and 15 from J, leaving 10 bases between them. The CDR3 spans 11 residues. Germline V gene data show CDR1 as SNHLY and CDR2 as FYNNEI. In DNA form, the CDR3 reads TGTGCCAGCAGTGAAGGTTGGTCACCGTTCTTC. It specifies CASSEGWSPFF.

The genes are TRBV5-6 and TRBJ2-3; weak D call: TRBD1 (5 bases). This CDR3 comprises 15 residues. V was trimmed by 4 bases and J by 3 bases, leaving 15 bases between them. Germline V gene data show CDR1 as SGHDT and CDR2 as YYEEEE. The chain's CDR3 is CASSIRVGRTDTQYF. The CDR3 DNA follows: TGTGCCAGCAGCATTCGAGTGGGGCGGACAGATACGCAGTATTTT.

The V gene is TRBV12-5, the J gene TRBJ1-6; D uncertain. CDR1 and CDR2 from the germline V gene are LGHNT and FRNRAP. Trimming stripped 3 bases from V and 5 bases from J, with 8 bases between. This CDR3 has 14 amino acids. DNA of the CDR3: TGTGCTAGTGGTTTTCTCTACGATAATTCACCCCTCCACTTT. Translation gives CASGFLYDNSPLHF.

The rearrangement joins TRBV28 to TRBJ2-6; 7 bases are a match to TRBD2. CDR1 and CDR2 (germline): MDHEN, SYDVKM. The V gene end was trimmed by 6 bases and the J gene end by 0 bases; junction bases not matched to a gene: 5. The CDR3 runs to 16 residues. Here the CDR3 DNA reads TGTGCCAGCAGGTGGGGGGACTACTCTGGGGCCAACGTCCTGACTTTC. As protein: CASRWGDYSGANVLTF. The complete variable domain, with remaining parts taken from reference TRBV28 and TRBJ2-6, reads DVKVTQSSRYLVKRTGEKVFLECVQDMDHENMFWYRQDPGLGLRLIYFSYDVKMKEKGDIPEGYSVSREKKERFSLILESASTNQTSMYLCASRWGDYSGANVLTFGAGSRLTVL.

CDR3 coding DNA: TGCGCCAGCGGACCCGGACAGGGCGGCAGGGCCACCTTC. Protein product: CASGPGQGGRATF. J is TRBJ1-2 and V is TRBV5-1, with 8 positions matching TRBD1. The CDR3 runs 13 residues. Germline V lookup: CDR1 SGHRS, CDR2 YFSETQ. Trimming at V came to 7 bases and at J to 13 bases, leaving 15 bases not matched to a gene.

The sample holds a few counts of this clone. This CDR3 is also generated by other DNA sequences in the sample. The CDR3: CASSLDSNQPQHF. As DNA, the CDR3 is TGCGCCAGCAGCTTGGACAGCAATCAGCCCCAGCATTTT. The chain joins TRBV5-1 to TRBJ1-5; D gene unclear. Between the trimmed V and J ends, which lost 0 bases and 1 base, there was a span of 2 bases. The germline CDR1 and CDR2 sequences are SGHRS and YFSETQ. The CDR3 has 13 residues.